The 13 T cell receptor beta chains reported below all come from one sample, sequenced in a study of graft-versus-host responses after intestinal transplantation. This table comes from immunoSEQ multiplex PCR, and its TCRdb copy is limited to in-frame clones, with some not included. The sample lists about 100,000 clones, about 90% occurring once. Their antigens remain unidentified. The specimen comprised unstimulated CD4+ T cells sorted from spleen or lymph node cells, sampled before transplant. Receptors were obtained from a human donor who was the organ donor for an intestinal transplant.

This CDR3 reads CASSVSDRGTDTQYF. As DNA, the CDR3 is TGTGCCAGCAGCGTCTCGGACAGAGGCACAGATACGCAGTATTTT. The chain uses TRBV9 and TRBJ2-3, with a weak D call TRBD1 (6 bases). V was pared by 2 bases and J by 1 base, with 11 bases between. From germline, CDR1 is SGDLS and CDR2 YYNGEE. CDR3 length: 15 amino acids.

The V gene is TRBV9, the J gene TRBJ2-1; 9 bases are shared with TRBD1. The V segment lost 5 bases and the J segment 6 bases; nucleotides outside the gene matches: 6. Germline lookup yields CDR1 SGDLS and CDR2 YYNGEE. The length of the CDR3 is 14 residues. The CDR3 sequence is CASRGPGQGNEQFF. CDR3 bases: TGTGCCAGCAGGGGGCCGGGACAGGGCAATGAGCAGTTCTTC.

Only one count was recorded for this clone. The rearrangement joins TRBV9 to TRBJ2-6; D is uncertain. The CDR3 sequence is 17 residues long. V was pared by 0 bases and J by 2 bases, with 12 bases between. Germline V gene sequence: CDR1 SGDLS, CDR2 YYNGEE. The CDR3 DNA follows: TGTGCCAGCAGCGTAGTGTCCGGGTCGCCTGGGGCCAACGTCCTGACTTTC. This gives the protein CASSVVSGSPGANVLTF.

The rearrangement links TRBV10-3 to TRBJ1-3; D ambiguous. The length of the CDR3 is 15 residues. V was cut by 3 bases and J by 4 bases, with 13 bases left in between. The germline gives CDR1 ENHRY, CDR2 SYGVKD. In DNA form, the CDR3 reads TGTGCCATCAGTGATGGCATGCTGGAAGGAAACACCATATATTTT. This sequence encodes CAISDGMLEGNTIYF.

V gene TRBV9 combines with J gene TRBJ1-5, with 7 bases fitting TRBD1. The V gene's germline CDR1 is SGDLS and CDR2 YYNGEE. The ends lost 1 base at V and 0 bases at J; junction bases unmatched: 19. The CDR3 extends over 21 amino acids. The CDR3 here is CASSVSPRDSKTHYSNQPQHF. For the CDR3, the DNA is TGTGCCAGCAGCGTATCCCCCCGGGACAGCAAAACCCATTATAGCAATCAGCCCCAGCATTTT.

V gene TRBV27 combines with J gene TRBJ1-6, with D unresolved. This CDR3 is 14 amino acids long. Per the germline V gene, CDR1 is MNHEY and CDR2 is SMNVEV (reference sequence). Trimming left V 8 bases short and J 0 bases short, with 8 bases between. This CDR3 is CASLGGSYNSPLHF. CDR3 nucleotide sequence: TGTGCCAGCCTAGGAGGCTCCTATAATTCACCCCTCCACTTT.

The rearrangement joins TRBV28 to TRBJ2-2; 7 bases are a match to TRBD1. The CDR3 runs to 14 residues. CDR1 and CDR2 from the germline V gene are MDHEN and SYDVKM. V shed 1 base, J shed 7 bases, and the junction held 3 bases outside the gene matches. CDR3 coding DNA: TGTGCCAGCAGTTTATTCGACAGGGTCGGGGAGCTGTTTTTT. As protein: CASSLFDRVGELFF. Combining the CDR3 with reference TRBV28 and TRBJ2-2 gives the whole variable domain DVKVTQSSRYLVKRTGEKVFLECVQDMDHENMFWYRQDPGLGLRLIYFSYDVKMKEKGDIPEGYSVSREKKERFSLILESASTNQTSMYLCASSLFDRVGELFFGEGSRLTVL.

The chain recombines TRBV7-2 with TRBJ2-5; 9 bases fit TRBD2. The J call may be incorrect, as the DNA end agrees better with TRBJ2-7. The CDR3 consists of 16 residues. Germline assignment: CDR1 SGHTA and CDR2 FQGNSA. CDR3 in amino acids: CASSLDSGGLPYEQYF. Here the CDR3 DNA reads TGTGCCAGCAGCTTAGATAGCGGGGGACTACCCTACGAGCAGTACTTC.

The rearrangement joins TRBV11-2 to TRBJ2-1, with D possibly TRBD2 on 5 matching bases. Trimming shortened V by 5 bases and J by 4 bases, and 15 bases separated the two germline ends. The CDR3 length is 15 residues. Germline values: CDR1 SGHAT, CDR2 FQNNGV. The DNA of the CDR3 is TGTGCCAGCAGCCCCACTAGTGGACCGTACAATGAGCAGTTCTTC. Amino acids: CASSPTSGPYNEQFF. Together with reference TRBV11-2 and TRBJ2-1, the CDR3 gives the full variable domain: EAGVAQSPRYKIIEKRQSVAFWCNPISGHATLYWYQQILGQGPKLLIQFQNNGVVDDSQLPKDRFSAERLKGVDSTLKIQPAKLEDSAVYLCASSPTSGPYNEQFFGPGTRLTVL.

The chain carries TRBV10-3 and TRBJ1-2, with 10 positions matching TRBD1. The length of the CDR3 is 15 residues. Germline CDR1 and CDR2: ENHRY and SYGVKD. The V and J ends lost 10 bases and 6 bases, in that order; junction bases with no gene match: 14. For the CDR3, the DNA is TGTGCCACCTACGGTCCAGACAGGGGGCACAATGGCTACACCTTC. Protein sequence: CATYGPDRGHNGYTF.

This chain connects TRBV30 to TRBJ1-6; D call uncertain. Germline V gene sequence: CDR1 GTSNPN, CDR2 SVGIG (reference sequence). Deletions cut 3 bases from V and 8 bases from J, with 8 bases between. This CDR3 spans 12 amino acids. The CDR3 spells CAWRFGDSPLHF. For the CDR3, the DNA is TGTGCCTGGAGGTTCGGGGATTCACCCCTCCACTTT. The full variable domain, with the rest looked up from reference TRBV30 and TRBJ1-6, is SQTIHQWPATLVQPVGSPLSLECTVEGTSNPNLYWYRQAAGRGLQLLFYSVGIGQISSEVPQNLSASRPQDRQFILSSKKLLLSDSGFYLCAWRFGDSPLHFGNGTRLTVT.

Note on this clone: This sample also contains other DNA sequences that code for the same CDR3. The chain recombines TRBV5-1 with TRBJ1-3; D is possibly TRBD1 (5 bases). The CDR3 runs to 15 residues. The ends were cut back, 0 bases at V and 0 bases at J, with 7 bases in the middle. Germline loops: CDR1 SGHRS, CDR2 YFSETQ. Here the CDR3 reads CASSLDGGSGNTIYF. The CDR3 DNA reads TGCGCCAGCAGCTTGGACGGGGGCTCTGGAAACACCATATATTTT.

The V call is TRBV4-1, the J call TRBJ2-7; 8 bases are shared with TRBD2. The V and J ends lost 1 base and 2 bases, in that order; junction bases with no gene match: 10. In germline, CDR1 is MGHRA, CDR2 YSYEKL. CDR3 length: 17 amino acids. The CDR3 spells CASSQVAPAGATYEQYF. CDR3 in DNA: TGCGCCAGCAGCCAAGTAGCCCCAGCGGGGGCTACCTACGAGCAGTACTTC.